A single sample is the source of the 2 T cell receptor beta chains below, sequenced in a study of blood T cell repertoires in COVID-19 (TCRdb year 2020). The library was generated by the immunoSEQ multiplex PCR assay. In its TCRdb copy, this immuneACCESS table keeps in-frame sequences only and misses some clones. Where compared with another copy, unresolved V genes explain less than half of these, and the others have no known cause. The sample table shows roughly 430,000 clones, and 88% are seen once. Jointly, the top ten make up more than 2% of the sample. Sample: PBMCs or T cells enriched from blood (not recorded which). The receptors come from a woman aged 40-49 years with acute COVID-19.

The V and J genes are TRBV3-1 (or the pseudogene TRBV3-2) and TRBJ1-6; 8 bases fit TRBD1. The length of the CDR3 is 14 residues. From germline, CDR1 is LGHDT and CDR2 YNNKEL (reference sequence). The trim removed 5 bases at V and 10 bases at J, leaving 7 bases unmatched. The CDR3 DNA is TGTGCCAGCAGCTTTGGACAGGGTGAATCACCCCTCCACTTT. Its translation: CASSFGQGESPLHF.

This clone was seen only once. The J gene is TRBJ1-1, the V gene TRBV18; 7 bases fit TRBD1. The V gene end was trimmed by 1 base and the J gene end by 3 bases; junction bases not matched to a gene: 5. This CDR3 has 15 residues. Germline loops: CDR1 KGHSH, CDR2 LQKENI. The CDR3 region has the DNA TGTGCCAGCTCACCACAGAGACAGGGAGACACTGAAGCTTTCTTT. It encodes CASSPQRQGDTEAFF.